This entry lists 24 T cell receptor beta chains sequenced from one sample in a study of graft-versus-host responses after intestinal transplantation. Profiled with immunoSEQ multiplex PCR; TCRdb holds only in-frame clones, not every one. The sample shows 90,000 to 130,000 clones, roughly 93% of them seen only once. The antigens these receptors bind are not known. Sequences were derived from unstimulated CD8+ T cells sorted from spleen or lymph node cells, sampled before transplant. All receptors derive from a human donor who was the organ donor for an intestinal transplant.

V and J are TRBV19 and TRBJ2-6; no reliable D call. Germline values: CDR1 LNHDA, CDR2 SQIVND (reference sequence). The CDR3 runs to 16 residues. Between the trimmed V and J ends, which lost 0 bases and 1 base, there was a span of 7 bases. The CDR3 region has the DNA TGTGCCAGTAGTATAGATTCACTTTCTGGGGCCAACGTCCTGACTTTC. It specifies CASSIDSLSGANVLTF.

The J gene is TRBJ2-7, the V gene TRBV28; no clear D. The CDR3 extends over 14 amino acids. Trimming left V 2 bases short and J 2 bases short, with 10 bases between. From germline, CDR1 is MDHEN and CDR2 SYDVKM. CDR3 loop: CASSLQSGPYEQYF. The CDR3, as DNA: TGTGCCAGCAGTTTACAGTCCGGGCCCTACGAGCAGTACTTC.

This rearrangement joins TRBV9 to TRBJ2-4, with 9 bases matching TRBD1. The CDR3 sequence is 17 residues long. Losses at the gene ends were 3 bases for V and 2 bases for J; bases not matched to a gene: 9. From germline, CDR1 is SGDLS and CDR2 YYNGEE. CDR3 in DNA: TGTGCCAGCAGCGATCAAGGAACAGGGGGCTCCAAAAACATTCAGTACTTC. The encoded protein is CASSDQGTGGSKNIQYF. The complete variable domain, with remaining parts taken from reference TRBV9 and TRBJ2-4, reads DSGVTQTPKHLITATGQRVTLRCSPRSGDLSVYWYQQSLDQGLQFLIQYYNGEERAKGNILERFSAQQFPDLHSELNLSSLELGDSALYFCASSDQGTGGSKNIQYFGAGTRLSVL.

In DNA, the CDR3 is TGTGCCTGGAGCCTTCTAGGACCCTACGAGCAGTACTTC. Encoded protein: CAWSLLGPYEQYF. This chain uses TRBV30 with TRBJ2-7; D gene unclear. V was clipped by 3 bases and J by 2 bases, with 11 bases between them. Germline CDR1 reads GTSNPN; CDR2 reads SVGIG (reference sequence). This CDR3 is built from 13 residues.

The J gene is TRBJ2-7, the V gene TRBV30; 11 bases line up with TRBD2. The germline V gene has CDR1 GTSNPN and CDR2 SVGIG (reference sequence). This CDR3 is 13 amino acids long. The trim removed 5 bases at V and 3 bases at J, leaving 3 bases unmatched. CDR3 region: CAWATSGDYEQYF. The CDR3 bases are TGTGCCTGGGCGACTAGCGGGGACTACGAGCAGTACTTC.

This chain links TRBV29-1 with TRBJ1-2; a possible D gene is TRBD1 (5 bases). In germline, CDR1 is SQVTM, CDR2 ANQGSEA. The CDR3 sequence is 12 residues long. Between the trimmed V and J ends, which lost 2 bases and 8 bases, there was a span of 12 bases. Written as DNA, the CDR3 is TGCAGCGTTGAAAAAGGGGTGAAGGGCTACACCTTC. It codes for CSVEKGVKGYTF.

The chain employs TRBV27 and TRBJ1-2; D is undetermined. Per the germline V gene, CDR1 is MNHEY and CDR2 is SMNVEV (reference sequence). The V gene lost 0 bases and the J gene lost 4 bases, with 18 bases spanning the gap. This CDR3 has 17 amino acids. This CDR3 reads CASSLSASHGRRYGYTF. The CDR3 coding sequence is TGTGCCAGCAGTTTATCCGCTTCCCACGGGCGGCGCTATGGCTACACCTTC.

The rearrangement uses TRBV18 and TRBJ2-1; TRBD2 matches at 9 bases. The J segment lost 8 bases and the V segment lost 6 bases, leaving 17 bases of the junction unmatched. In germline, CDR1 is KGHSH, CDR2 LQKENI. The CDR3 totals 17 residues. The CDR3 DNA reads as TGTGCCAGCTCCCCCACAGGGCGGGAGGGCCCTATCGATGAGCAGTTCTTC. This encodes CASSPTGREGPIDEQFF.

The chain carries TRBV27 and TRBJ2-3, with 7 bases identical to TRBD2. The J segment lost 4 bases and the V segment lost 6 bases, leaving 10 bases of the junction unmatched. Per germline, CDR1 MNHEY and CDR2 SMNVEV (reference sequence). The CDR3 length is 15 residues. This CDR3 is CASRSAAGVADTQYF. CDR3 in DNA: TGTGCCAGCAGGTCCGCTGCGGGAGTAGCAGATACGCAGTATTTT.

The V call is TRBV7-9, the J call TRBJ2-5, with a tentative D call TRBD2 (6 bases). CDR3 length: 15 amino acids. V lost 3 bases and J lost 4, with 15 bases in between. Per germline, CDR1 SEHNR and CDR2 FQNEAQ (reference sequence). CDR3 nucleotide sequence: TGTGCCAGCAGCTTGAGGAGGGAGAGGAGAGAGACCCAGTACTTC. Translating gives CASSLRRERRETQYF. The full variable domain, in which reference TRBV7-9 and TRBJ2-5 provide the parts outside the CDR3, is DTGVSQNPRHKITKRGQNVTFRCDPISEHNRLYWYRQTLGQGPEFLTYFQNEAQLEKSRLLSDRFSAERPKGSFSTLEIQRTEQGDSAMYLCASSLRRERRETQYFGPGTRLLVL.

This chain links TRBV27 with TRBJ2-7, with D tentatively TRBD2 (5 bases). Germline lookup yields CDR1 MNHEY and CDR2 SMNVEV (reference sequence). There are 18 residues in the CDR3. V lost 5 bases and J lost 0, with 23 bases in between. CDR3 DNA: TGTGCCAGCAGTCCCGGGTCGGAGGTCGCCGACTTCTCCTACGAGCAGTACTTC. Its translation is CASSPGSEVADFSYEQYF.

J is TRBJ2-5 and V is TRBV2, with D tentatively TRBD2 (7 bases). V was shortened by 8 bases and J by 5 bases, with 15 bases between the two germline ends. Germline values: CDR1 SNHLY, CDR2 FYNNEI. The length of the CDR3 is 13 residues. CDR3 DNA sequence: TGTGCCAGCGAGGGGGGGCACGAGGAGACCCAGTACTTC. Amino acids: CASEGGHEETQYF.

This chain joins TRBV5-6 and TRBJ2-7; D is perhaps TRBD1 or TRBD2 (5 bases each). CDR1 SGHDT and CDR2 YYEEEE come from the germline V gene. This CDR3 region has 12 residues. Between the trimmed V and J ends, which lost 1 base and 6 bases, there was a span of 8 bases. CDR3 protein: CASSLTGLEQYF. In DNA form, the CDR3 reads TGTGCCAGCAGCTTGACGGGGCTCGAGCAGTACTTC. Together with reference TRBV5-6 and TRBJ2-7, the CDR3 gives the full variable domain: DAGVTQSPTHLIKTRGQQVTLRCSPKSGHDTVSWYQQALGQGPQFIFQYYEEEERQRGNFPDRFSGHQFPNYSSELNVNALLLGDSALYLCASSLTGLEQYFGPGTRLTVT.

This clone appeared once. The chain joins TRBV9 to TRBJ1-2; the D gene is possibly TRBD1 (6 bases). Trimming left V 3 bases short and J 8 bases short, with 26 bases between. CDR3 length equals 17 residues. Germline V gives CDR1 SGDLS, CDR2 YYNGEE. The DNA for the CDR3 is TGTGCCAGCAGCGATCTTTACTCCGGGACACCGAACGAAGGCTACACCTTC. Translated, it gives CASSDLYSGTPNEGYTF.

V is TRBV9 and J is TRBJ2-1, with D perhaps TRBD2 (6 bases). Germline CDR1 reads SGDLS; CDR2 reads YYNGEE. The V gene lost 5 bases and the J gene lost 2 bases, with 17 bases spanning the gap. There are 16 residues in the CDR3. The CDR3 is CASRGGAGNAYNEQFF. The CDR3 DNA follows: TGTGCCAGCAGAGGTGGGGCGGGAAATGCCTACAATGAGCAGTTCTTC.

Only a few counts were recorded for this clone. The chain joins TRBV11-2 to TRBJ2-7; 7 positions match TRBD2. J lost 5 bases, V lost 5 bases, and 3 bases had no gene match. Looked up from germline, CDR1 is SGHAT and CDR2 is FQNNGV. The CDR3 is made up of 12 amino acids. For the CDR3, the DNA is TGTGCCAGCAGCCGCGGGAGAGACGAGCAGTACTTC. Protein product: CASSRGRDEQYF.

V usage is TRBV27 and J usage is TRBJ1-2; maybe TRBD1 (6 bases). This CDR3 region has 13 residues. Germline CDR1 MNHEY, CDR2 SMNVEV (reference sequence). Trimming stripped 2 bases from V and 4 bases from J, with 8 bases between. The CDR3 bases are TGTGCCAGCAGTTTACAGGGGTTCTATGGCTACACCTTC. Encoded protein: CASSLQGFYGYTF.

This CDR3 reads CASSLWAGAYEQFF. As DNA, the CDR3 is TGTGCCAGCAGTTTATGGGCGGGGGCTTATGAGCAGTTCTTC. The chain carries TRBV27 and TRBJ2-1, with TRBD2 as a possible D gene (7 bases). V lost 1 base to trimming and J lost 8 bases, with 12 bases between them. Germline CDR1 and CDR2: MNHEY and SMNVEV (reference sequence). The CDR3 extends over 14 amino acids.

This clone has just one count. The chain couples TRBV7-2 to TRBJ1-2; perhaps TRBD1 as D (5 bases). The CDR3 spans 12 residues. Germline V gives CDR1 SGHTA, CDR2 FQGNSA. V lost 4 bases, J lost 8 bases, and 11 bases lay in between. This CDR3 is CASSSGVEGYTF. The CDR3 DNA sequence: TGTGCCAGCAGCTCGGGGGTCGAGGGCTACACCTTC. The variable domain in full, completed from reference TRBV7-2 and TRBJ1-2, reads GAGVSQSPSNKVTEKGKDVELRCDPISGHTALYWYRQSLGQGLEFLIYFQGNSAPDKSGLPSDRFSAERTGGSVSTLTIQRTQQEDSAVYLCASSSGVEGYTFGSGTRLTVV.

The chain carries TRBV5-1 and TRBJ2-3; 10 bases line up with TRBD2. CDR1 is SGHRS, CDR2 YFSETQ, per germline. The length of the CDR3 is 16 residues. The J segment lost 0 bases and the V segment lost 4 bases, leaving 5 bases of the junction unmatched. The CDR3 loop is CASSTGTSASTDTQYF. CDR3 in DNA: TGCGCCAGCAGCACTGGGACTAGCGCCAGCACAGATACGCAGTATTTT.

The chain links TRBV4-1 to TRBJ1-1; 7 bases match TRBD1. The CDR3 is 17 residues long. The germline gives CDR1 MGHRA, CDR2 YSYEKL. V shed 1 base, J shed 0 bases, and the junction held 8 bases outside the gene matches. CDR3 sequence reads: CASSQGVTGALNTEAFF. CDR3 nucleotide sequence: TGCGCCAGCAGCCAAGGGGTTACAGGGGCCCTGAACACTGAAGCTTTCTTT.

The chain combines TRBV29-1 with TRBJ2-5, with 10 bases that match TRBD1. Germline CDR1 is SQVTM and CDR2 is ANQGSEA. J lost 2 bases, V lost 7 bases, and 16 bases had no gene match. This CDR3 has 17 amino acids. CDR3 in DNA: TGCAGCGGGACCGACAGGGGGCTCGTCGGGGTACAAGAGACCCAGTACTTC. Encoded protein: CSGTDRGLVGVQETQYF.

Comments on this clone: Mismatch with germline at one junction end may stem from a read error. This rearrangement joins TRBV6-1 to TRBJ1-5, with 9 bases aligning to TRBD1. The CDR3 totals 17 residues. CDR1 is MNHNS and CDR2 is SASEGT in the germline V gene. CDR3 sequence: CASSANRGQGSYQPQHF. CDR3 in DNA: TGTGCCAGCAGTGCGAACCGGGGACAGGGTAGCTATCAGCCCCAGCATTTT.

This clone has a single count. The chain employs TRBV6-1 and TRBJ1-2; a possible D gene is TRBD1 (5 bases). Germline loops: CDR1 MNHNS, CDR2 SASEGT. V lost 4 bases to trimming and J lost 4 bases, with 13 bases between them. There are 14 residues in the CDR3. CDR3 residues: CASSAGGAGYGYTF. CDR3 bases: TGTGCCAGCAGTGCGGGGGGAGCAGGCTATGGCTACACCTTC.